This T cell receptor (beta chain) was obtained from a study of blood T cell repertoires in COVID-19. As for the study in general: Samples of COVID-19 (acute and convalescent) were obtained from the United States, Italy and Spain. The analysed material was cDNA or gDNA that came from T cells, B-cell-depleted T cells, or PBMCs.

As processed by the authors: Reference gene primer amplification gave estimated nucleated cell counts. Here immunoSEQ multiplex PCR was the method, and the copy in TCRdb shows in-frame clones only, minus some. The DNA was the basis for D and trimming; V, J and clone size are from that table. The repertoire holds around 30,000 clones, with approximately 86% as singletons. Germline values: CDR1 MNHEY, CDR2 SVGAGI. The CDR3 contains 14 residues. V dropped 5 bases and J dropped 0 bases, with 7 bases sitting between them. The J gene is TRBJ1-4, the V gene TRBV6-5; tentative D call: TRBD1 (6 bases). The clonotype originates from a man aged 50-59 years with active or convalescent COVID-19. Specimen: peripheral blood. The CDR3 here is CASSRTATNEKLFF. In DNA form, the CDR3 reads TGTGCCAGCAGTCGGACAGCAACTAATGAAAAACTGTTTTTT.